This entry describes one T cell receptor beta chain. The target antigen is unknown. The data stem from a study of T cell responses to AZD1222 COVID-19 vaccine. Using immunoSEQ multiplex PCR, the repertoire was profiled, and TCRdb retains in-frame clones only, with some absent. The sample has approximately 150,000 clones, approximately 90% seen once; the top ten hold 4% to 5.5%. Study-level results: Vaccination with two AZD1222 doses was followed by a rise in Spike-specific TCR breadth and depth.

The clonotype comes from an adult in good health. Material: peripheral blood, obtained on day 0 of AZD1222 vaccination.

DNA for the CDR3: TGTGCCACCAGTGACTCGGCCCATAGCGGGAGAGGAGAGACCCAGTACTTC. This codes for CATSDSAHSGRGETQYF. This rearrangement joins TRBV24-1 to TRBJ2-5; 9 positions match TRBD2. The CDR3 has 17 amino acids. Germline lookup yields CDR1 KGHDR and CDR2 SFDVKD. Germline trimming cut 4 bases from V and 4 bases from J; bases unmatched to any gene: 12.